The TCR beta chain under discussion was sequenced for a study of T cell responses to AZD1222 COVID-19 vaccine. General study findings and limits: Spike-specific TCR breadth and depth rose after two AZD1222 doses. CD4 TCRs associated with vaccination spanned spike, dominating at 160-218 and 743-854.

The CDR3 runs to 17 residues. Germline trimming cut 4 bases from V and 0 bases from J; bases unmatched to any gene: 5. In germline, CDR1 is SGHKS, CDR2 YYEKEE (reference sequence). Sequencing used immunoSEQ multiplex PCR; TCRdb keeps in-frame clones, though not all of them. The table shows 120,000 to 150,000 clones, with just over 90% occurring only once. Notes on this clone: Its matching antigen is unknown.

The input for sequencing was peripheral blood, taken on day 0 of MenACWY control vaccination. J is TRBJ2-1 and V is TRBV5-5, with 12 bases that match TRBD2. The TCR was taken from an adult in good health. The CDR3 nucleotides read TGTGCCAGCAGCCGGACTAGCGGGGCCAGCTCCTACAATGAGCAGTTCTTC. This gives the protein CASSRTSGASSYNEQFF. The variable domain in full, with the rest retrieved from reference TRBV5-5 and TRBJ2-1, is DAGVTQSPTHLIKTRGQQVTLRCSPISGHKSVSWYQQVLGQGPQFIFQYYEKEERGRGNFPDRFSARQFPNYSSELNVNALLLGDSALYLCASSRTSGASSYNEQFFGPGTRLTVL.